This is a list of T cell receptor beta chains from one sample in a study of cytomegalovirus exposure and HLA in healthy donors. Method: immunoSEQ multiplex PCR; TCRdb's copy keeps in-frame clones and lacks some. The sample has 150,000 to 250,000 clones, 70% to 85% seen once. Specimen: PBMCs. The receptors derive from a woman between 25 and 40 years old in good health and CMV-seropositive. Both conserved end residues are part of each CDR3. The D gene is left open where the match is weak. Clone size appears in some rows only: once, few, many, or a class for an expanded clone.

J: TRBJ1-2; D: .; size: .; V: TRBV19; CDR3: CASREQGSGNYGYTF; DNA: TGTGCCAGTAGAGAACAGGGTTCAGGGAACTATGGCTACACCTTC
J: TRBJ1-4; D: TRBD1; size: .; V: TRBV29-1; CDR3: CSVRDRAFSEKLFF; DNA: TGCAGCGTCCGGGACAGGGCGTTTAGTGAAAAACTGTTTTTT
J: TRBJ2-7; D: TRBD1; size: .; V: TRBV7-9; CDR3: CASSLTGAYEQYF; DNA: TGTGCCAGCAGCTTAACAGGGGCCTACGAGCAGTACTTC
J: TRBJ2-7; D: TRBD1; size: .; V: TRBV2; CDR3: CASRIGTVGEQYF; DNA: TGTGCCAGCAGAATAGGGACAGTAGGCGAGCAGTACTTC
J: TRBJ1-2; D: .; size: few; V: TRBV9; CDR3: CASSENDRQNGYTF; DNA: TGTGCCAGCAGCGAAAATGACAGGCAAAATGGCTACACCTTC
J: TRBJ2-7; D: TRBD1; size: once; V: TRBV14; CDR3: CASSPRQGIGYEQYF; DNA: TGTGCCAGCAGCCCTCGACAGGGGATCGGTTACGAGCAGTACTTC
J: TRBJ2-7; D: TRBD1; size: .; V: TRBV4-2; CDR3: CASSLGTGQLYEQYF; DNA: TGTGCCAGCAGCTTAGGGACAGGCCAACTCTACGAGCAGTACTTC
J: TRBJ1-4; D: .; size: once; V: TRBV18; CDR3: CASSPGPSEKLFF; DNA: TGTGCCAGCTCACCCGGTCCTAGTGAAAAACTGTTTTTT
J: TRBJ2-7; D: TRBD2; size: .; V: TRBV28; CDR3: CASSSGTRDLYEQYF; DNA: TGTGCCAGCAGCTCCGGGACTAGAGATCTCTACGAGCAGTACTTC
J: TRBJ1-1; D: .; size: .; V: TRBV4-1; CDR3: CASSQVTASTEAFF; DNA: TGCGCCAGCAGCCAAGTAACAGCCTCCACTGAAGCTTTCTTT
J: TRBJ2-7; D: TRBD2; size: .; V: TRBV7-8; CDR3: CASSFASGSGSYEQYF; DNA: TGTGCCAGCAGCTTCGCTAGCGGGAGTGGATCCTACGAGCAGTACTTC
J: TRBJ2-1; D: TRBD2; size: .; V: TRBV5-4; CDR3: CASSLAGGGGKQYNEQFF; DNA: TGTGCCAGCAGCTTGGCCGGTGGCGGGGGGAAACAATACAATGAGCAGTTCTTC
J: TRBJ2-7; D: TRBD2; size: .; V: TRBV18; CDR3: CASSPEPGGLSYEQYF; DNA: TGTGCCAGCTCACCCGAGCCGGGAGGCCTTTCCTACGAGCAGTACTTC
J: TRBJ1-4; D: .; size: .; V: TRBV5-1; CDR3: CASRAGQAGEKLFF; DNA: TGCGCCAGCAGAGCGGGACAAGCAGGTGAAAAACTGTTTTTT
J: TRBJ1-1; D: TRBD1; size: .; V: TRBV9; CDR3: CASSAGTANTEAFF; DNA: TGTGCCAGCAGCGCCGGGACAGCCAACACTGAAGCTTTCTTT
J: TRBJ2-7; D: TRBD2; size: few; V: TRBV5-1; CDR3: CASSPPGGGYEQYF; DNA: TGCGCCAGCAGCCCTCCGGGAGGGGGCTACGAGCAGTACTTC
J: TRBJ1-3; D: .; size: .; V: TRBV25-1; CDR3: CAASVGNTIYF; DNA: TGTGCCGCCTCGGTGGGAAACACCATATATTTT
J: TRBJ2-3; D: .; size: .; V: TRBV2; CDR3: CASSRQFSSTDTQYF; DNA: TGTGCCAGCAGTCGACAGTTCTCAAGCACAGATACGCAGTATTTT
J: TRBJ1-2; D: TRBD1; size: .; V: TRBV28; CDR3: CASSSGTGGFGYTF; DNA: TGTGCCAGCAGTTCTGGGACAGGGGGCTTTGGCTACACCTTC
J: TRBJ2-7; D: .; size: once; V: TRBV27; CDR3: CASRDSPYEQYF; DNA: TGTGCCAGCCGTGACAGCCCCTACGAGCAGTACTTC
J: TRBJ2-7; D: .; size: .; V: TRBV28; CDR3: CASSQIRPGLLSSEQYF; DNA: TGTGCCAGCAGCCAAATAAGACCGGGACTCTTGTCCTCCGAGCAGTACTTC
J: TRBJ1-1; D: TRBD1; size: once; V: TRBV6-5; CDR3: CASRRTTGGTEAFF; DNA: TGTGCCAGCAGGCGTACTACAGGGGGCACTGAAGCTTTCTTT
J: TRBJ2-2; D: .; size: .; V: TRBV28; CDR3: CASNEASGELFF; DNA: TGTGCCAGCAACGAGGCCAGCGGGGAGCTGTTTTTT
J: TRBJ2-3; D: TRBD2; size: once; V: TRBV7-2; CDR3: CASSSQAGITDTQYF; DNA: TGTGCCAGCAGCTCTCAAGCGGGGATCACAGATACGCAGTATTTT
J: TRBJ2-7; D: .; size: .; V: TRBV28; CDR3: CASSLGRSYEQYF; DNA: TGTGCCAGCAGTTTAGGCCGTTCCTACGAGCAGTACTTC
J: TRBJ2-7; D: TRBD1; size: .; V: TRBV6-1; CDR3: CASDRALDEQYF; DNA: TGTGCCAGTGACAGGGCCTTAGACGAGCAGTACTTC
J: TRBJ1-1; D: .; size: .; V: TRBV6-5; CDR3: CASSYSKNTEAFF; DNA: TGTGCCAGCAGTTACAGCAAGAACACTGAAGCTTTCTTT
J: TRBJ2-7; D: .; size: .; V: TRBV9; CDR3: CASSVTPYEQYF; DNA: TGTGCCAGCAGCGTAACTCCCTACGAGCAGTACTTC
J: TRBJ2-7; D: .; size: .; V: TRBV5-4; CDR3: CASSFRGTYEQYF; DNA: TGTGCCAGCAGCTTCAGGGGAACCTACGAGCAGTACTTC
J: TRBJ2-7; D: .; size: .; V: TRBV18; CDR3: CASSPADYEQYF; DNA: TGTGCCAGCTCACCAGCGGACTACGAGCAGTACTTC